This is a list of T cell receptor beta chains from one sample in a study of blood T cell repertoires in COVID-19. Assay: immunoSEQ multiplex PCR; the TCRdb copy retains only in-frame clones and omits some. The sample includes roughly 52,000 clones, around 80% of them seen just once. Sequenced input: peripheral blood. The source of these receptors is a human donor in a cohort sampled during active or convalescent COVID-19. Both conserved end residues are part of each CDR3. D genes are given only for firm matches. The size field is filled for only some rows; it gives once, few, many or a size class.

v_gene,abundance,j_gene,d_gene,CDR3nt,CDR3aa
TRBV11-2,-,TRBJ2-1,TRBD2,TGTGCCAGCAGCTTAGGGCCGGGACTAGCGTCCTACAATGAGCAGTTCTTC,CASSLGPGLASYNEQFF
TRBV7-8,-,TRBJ1-1,TRBD1,TGTGCCAGCAGCCTCGACAGGGTTGAAGCTTTCTTT,CASSLDRVEAFF
TRBV7-2,once,TRBJ2-1,TRBD2,TGTGCCAGCAGCCGGACTAGCGGGGGGTTTAGCTCCTACAATGAGCAGTTCTTC,CASSRTSGGFSSYNEQFF
TRBV18,once,TRBJ1-2,TRBD1,TGTGCCAGCTCACCACCCCAGGGGGCAGGTTATGGCTACACCTTC,CASSPPQGAGYGYTF
TRBV9,once,TRBJ2-1,TRBD2,TGTGCCAGCAGCGTTAACGGGGGGGCTAACAATGAGCAGTTCTTC,CASSVNGGANNEQFF
TRBV7-9,-,TRBJ1-5,-,TGTGCCAGCAGCTTAGGGGGTGCGGGGAGCAATCAGCCCCAGCATTTT,CASSLGGAGSNQPQHF
TRBV2,-,TRBJ1-2,TRBD1,TGTGCCAGCACAGAGAGGGGACAGTTATATGGCTACACCTTC,CASTERGQLYGYTF
TRBV27,once,TRBJ2-5,TRBD2,TGTGCCAGCAGTCAAAGACTAGCGGGGTTACAAGAGACCCAGTACTTC,CASSQRLAGLQETQYF
TRBV4-3,-,TRBJ2-7,-,TGCGCCAGCAGCCAAGATTTTACAGGACAGCTCTACGAGCAGTACTTC,CASSQDFTGQLYEQYF
TRBV19,-,TRBJ1-4,-,TGTGCCAGTAGACCCCTCGGGGAACCAACAACTAATGAAAAACTGTTTTTT,CASRPLGEPTTNEKLFF
TRBV5-5,-,TRBJ1-4,-,TGTGCCAGCAGCTTGGCCGTAGAGTATGAAAAACTGTTTTTT,CASSLAVEYEKLFF
TRBV24-1,once,TRBJ2-5,TRBD1,TGTGCCACCAGTGCCCCGACAGGGAATCAAGAGACCCAGTACTTC,CATSAPTGNQETQYF
TRBV2,-,TRBJ2-2,TRBD1,TGTGCCAGCGGACAGGGCATCGGGGAGCTGTTTTTT,CASGQGIGELFF
TRBV5-1,-,TRBJ1-5,-,TGCGCCAGCAGCTTGCGAACAGCCCATAGCAATCAGCCCCAGCATTTT,CASSLRTAHSNQPQHF
TRBV6-5,-,TRBJ1-1,-,TGTGCCAGCAGTTACGGCCCCGGGACAGAAGCTTTCTTT,CASSYGPGTEAFF
TRBV6-5,-,TRBJ1-6,-,TGTGCCAGCAGTTACCGAGGGTTGGGTTCACCCCTCCACTTT,CASSYRGLGSPLHF
TRBV21-1,-,TRBJ2-1,-,TGTGCCAGCAGCATTCGGACAGGGGCGATCAATGAGCAGTTCTTC,CASSIRTGAINEQFF
TRBV11-3,-,TRBJ2-5,TRBD2,TGTGCCAGCAGCTTAGGGGCTACTAGCGGGGGCAACCACCAAGAGACCCAGTACTTC,CASSLGATSGGNHQETQYF
TRBV7-2,few,TRBJ1-6,TRBD1,TGTGCCAGCAGCCCGAGGACAGGGGGAGGGTCACCCCTCCACTTT,CASSPRTGGGSPLHF
TRBV18,-,TRBJ2-1,-,TGTGCCAGCTCACCTGGGACTCTGGGTGAGCAGTTCTTC,CASSPGTLGEQFF
TRBV5-8,-,TRBJ2-1,-,TGTGCCAGCAGATACTCCATCGGGAGCTCCTACAATGAGCAGTTCTTC,CASRYSIGSSYNEQFF
TRBV5-6,-,TRBJ2-5,TRBD2,TGTGCCAGCAGCTTGGGGACTAGCGGGGGCCGCCAAGAGACCCAGTACTTC,CASSLGTSGGRQETQYF